Listed below are T cell receptor beta chains from one sample, sequenced in a study of read filtering for tumor transcriptome and immune sequencing. TCRdb re-analysed the reads in MiXCR, keeping a single row per CDR3 protein. The sample carries fewer than 45,000 distinct CDR3 sequences, 10% to 15% recorded once. Sequencing was done on a sample of a population of CD138-negative cells sorted from bone marrow. The receptors come from a donor at least 40 years old with multiple myeloma. Both conserved end residues are part of each CDR3. D genes are given only for firm matches. Size tells how often a clone was seen (once, few, many) or the class of an expanded clone, and some rows leave it out.

TRBV29-1	TRBD1	TRBJ1-1	many	TGCAGCGTTGAAGGGGACAGCAGCACTGAAGCTTTCTTT	CSVEGDSSTEAFF
TRBV20-1	-	TRBJ1-3	few	TGCAGTGGGGTCCTCCCCGGGGGAAACACCATATATTTT	CSGVLPGGNTIYF
TRBV6-1	-	TRBJ1-1	many	TGTGCCAGCAGTGAAGCGCCCGTGAACACTGAAGCTTTCTTT	CASSEAPVNTEAFF
TRBV2	-	TRBJ2-3	many	TGTGCCACGAAGGCAACTACTAGCACAGATACGCAGTATTTT	CATKATTSTDTQYF
TRBV29-1	TRBD1	TRBJ2-2	many	TGCAGCGCTGAGACAGGGGCAGGGACCGGGGAGCTGTTTTTT	CSAETGAGTGELFF
TRBV20-1	TRBD1	TRBJ1-1	many	TGCAGTGCTAGTAGGCGGGGACAGGGTAGTGAAGCTTTCTTT	CSASRRGQGSEAFF
TRBV11-2	-	TRBJ1-1	-	TGTGCCAGCAACTTAGAATTCGGCAGAACGAACACTGAAGCTTTCTTC	CASNLEFGRTNTEAFF
TRBV19	TRBD1	TRBJ2-1	many	TGTGCCAGTAGTAAAGGACAGGTCAGCTCCTACAATGAGCAGTTCTTC	CASSKGQVSSYNEQFF
TRBV7-9	TRBD1	TRBJ2-2	many	TGTGCCAGCAGCTTGACAGGGTCAGGGGACACCGGGGAGCTGTTTTTT	CASSLTGSGDTGELFF
TRBV30	TRBD1	TRBJ1-1	many	TGTGCCTGGAGCAGGGGGGAAACTGAAGCTTTCTTT	CAWSRGETEAFF
TRBV7-9	TRBD2	TRBJ2-1	few	TGTGCCAGCCAGCGGGGGGACTCCTACAATGAGCAGTTCTTC	CASQRGDSYNEQFF
TRBV7-9	TRBD1	TRBJ2-7	many	TGTGCCAGCAGCTCGCCGGGGTCACAGGGGCCCGAGCAGTACTTC	CASSSPGSQGPEQYF
TRBV5-1	-	TRBJ2-7	few	TGCGCCAGCAGCTTAGTGCACCCAATTACTTCCGAGCAGTACTTC	CASSLVHPITSEQYF
TRBV11-2	-	TRBJ2-2	many	TGTGCCAGCAGCTTATCCTATTTAACCGGGGAGCTGTTTTTT	CASSLSYLTGELFF
TRBV4-1	-	TRBJ2-2	many	TGCGCCAGCAGCCTTTTGGGGCATCGGGACATAGGCACCGGGGAGCTGTTTTTT	CASSLLGHRDIGTGELFF
TRBV7-9	-	TRBJ2-2	many	TGTGCCAGCAGCTTAACCCCGGGCGGACGATTGGTGGACGGGGAGCTGTTTTTT	CASSLTPGGRLVDGELFF
TRBV20-1	-	TRBJ1-5	many	TGCAGTGCTAGAGTTGTAGGGGATCAGCCCCAGCATTTT	CSARVVGDQPQHF
TRBV7-3	-	TRBJ1-5	many	TGTGCCAGCAGCTTACAGCCGGGGGCGCCCCAGCATTTT	CASSLQPGAPQHF
TRBV19	TRBD1	TRBJ2-1	many	TGTGCCAGTAGTTTTACAGGGGGCGCCTACAATGAGCAGTTCTTC	CASSFTGGAYNEQFF
TRBV4-1	-	TRBJ2-7	many	TGCGCCAGCAGCCAGGCAGCATACTACGAGCAGTACTTC	CASSQAAYYEQYF
TRBV28	TRBD1	TRBJ1-2	many	TGTGCCAGCAGTCGAGGACAGGGCGGCGGCTACACCTTC	CASSRGQGGGYTF
TRBV7-6	-	TRBJ2-1	many	TGTGCCAGCAGCTTAGCGCCTCTCGCCTTCTCCTACAATGAGCAGTTCTTC	CASSLAPLAFSYNEQFF
TRBV20-1	TRBD1	TRBJ2-1	many	TGCAGTGCTAGCCAGGGGGCTTGGAATGAGCAGTTCTTC	CSASQGAWNEQFF
TRBV2	TRBD2	TRBJ2-2	many	TGTGCCAGCAGAATAGCGGGGGCCGGGATCGGGGAGCTGTTTTTT	CASRIAGAGIGELFF
TRBV19	TRBD1	TRBJ1-2	few	TGTGCCACCCCGGGGACAGGGGCCATCTATGGCTACACCTTC	CATPGTGAIYGYTF
TRBV11-2	-	TRBJ2-1	many	TGTGCCAGCAGCTTGACGGTTGATGAGCAGTTCTTC	CASSLTVDEQFF
TRBV7-2	-	TRBJ1-5	many	TGTGCCAGCAGCTTAGTCGGTAAGCCCCAGCATTTT	CASSLVGKPQHF
TRBV30	-	TRBJ2-1	many	TGTGCCTGGAGGGGGCGCTCCTACAATGAGCAGTTCTTC	CAWRGRSYNEQFF
TRBV6-5	-	TRBJ2-3	-	TGTGCCAGCAGTTACTCGCGTGGTACAGATACGCAGTATTTT	CASSYSRGTDTQYF
TRBV7-9	TRBD1	TRBJ1-1	many	TGTGCCAGCCGGGACAGAGGAGTGAACACTGAAGCTTTCTTT	CASRDRGVNTEAFF
TRBV20-1	TRBD1	TRBJ2-5	many	TGCAGTGCTGGAACGGGACAGGAGGGAGAGACCCAGTACTTC	CSAGTGQEGETQYF
TRBV11-2	TRBD2	TRBJ2-5	-	TGCGCCAGCAGCGTCGGTAGCGGGGGGCCAGAGACCCAGTACTTC	CASSVGSGGPETQYF
TRBV12-3/TRBV12-4	-	TRBJ2-2	-	TGTGCCAGCAGTTTGGGGGCATTCAACGGCCGGACCGGGGAGCTGTTTTTT	CASSLGAFNGRTGELFF
TRBV7-9	-	TRBJ2-2	-	TGTGCCAGCAGCGCCATCAGGGGTGCCGGGGAGCTGTCTTTT	CASSAIRGAGELSF
TRBV7-9	-	TRBJ2-7	many	TGTGCCAGCAGCTCCCCCGGACGGGGTGTCTACGAGCAGTACTTC	CASSSPGRGVYEQYF
TRBV20-1	-	TRBJ1-1	-	TGCAGTGTAGGGGGTAGAGGGAACACTGAAGCTTCCTTT	CSVGGRGNTEASF
TRBV18	-	TRBJ1-1	many	TGTGCCAGCTCACCAAACGAAGGGAACACTGAAGCTTTCTTT	CASSPNEGNTEAFF
TRBV27	-	TRBJ2-3	many	TGTGCCAGCAGTTTATCCGAAAGAACAGATACGCAGTATTTT	CASSLSERTDTQYF
TRBV28	-	TRBJ2-1	many	TGTGCCAGCAGTTCCCCGTCCAGGTATTACAATGAGCAGTTCTTC	CASSSPSRYYNEQFF
TRBV7-3	-	TRBJ2-5	many	TGTGCCAGCAGCTCCTGGACTTCTGAAGAGACCCAGTACTTC	CASSSWTSEETQYF
TRBV5-1	TRBD1	TRBJ2-6	many	TGCGCCAGCAGACGGGACAGGGGCTCTGGGGCCAACGTCCTGACTTTC	CASRRDRGSGANVLTF
TRBV10-3	TRBD1	TRBJ1-5	many	TGTGCCATCAGTCGGGACAGCCAGAATCAGCCCCAGCATTTT	CAISRDSQNQPQHF